These 17 T cell receptor beta chains were sequenced from one sample in a study of CD8 T cells in Susac syndrome. Random-hexamer reverse transcription was applied to about 0.45 to 1 ug RNA. TCRdb processed the immunoSEQ multiplex PCR reads anew with MiXCR; each CDR3 protein has one entry. Among 150,000 or so distinct CDR3 sequences listed, around 95% were seen once. Input material: CD8+ T cells from PBMCs. The source of these receptors is a human donor with multiple sclerosis.

The V call is TRBV11-2, the J call TRBJ2-3, with D possibly matching TRBD1 (6 bases). V shed 3 bases and J shed 7 bases, with 17 bases lying between them. This CDR3 region has 15 residues. Per the germline V gene, CDR1 is SGHAT and CDR2 is FQNNGV. CDR3: CASSLNLRGLYTQYF. DNA for the CDR3: TGTGCCAGCAGCTTGAACCTCAGGGGCCTGTATACGCAGTATTTT.

The rearrangement uses TRBV27 and TRBJ2-7, with D perhaps matching TRBD2 (6 bases). V dropped 2 bases and J dropped 4 bases, with 15 bases sitting between them. Germline CDR1 MNHEY, CDR2 SMNVEV (reference sequence). This CDR3 is 15 amino acids long. CDR3 sequence reads: CASSLTRGRLYEQYF. CDR3 DNA: TGTGCCAGCAGTTTAACGCGGGGAAGGCTTTACGAGCAGTACTTC.

V usage is TRBV3-1 and J usage is TRBJ1-2, with D perhaps TRBD1 (6 bases). V dropped 4 bases and J dropped 6 bases, with 21 bases sitting between them. This CDR3 region has 16 residues. Germline values: CDR1 LGHDT, CDR2 YNNKEL (reference sequence). CDR3 DNA sequence: TGTGCCAGCAGCCCATACGTGCTTCGGACAGTGGATGGCTACACCTTC. Amino acid sequence: CASSPYVLRTVDGYTF.

The genes are TRBV30 and TRBJ1-1; 8 nucleotides agree with TRBD1. V lost 4 bases to trimming and J lost 5 bases; unmatched junction nucleotides: 9. The CDR3 runs to 14 residues. Per the germline V gene, CDR1 is GTSNPN and CDR2 is SVGIG (reference sequence). The CDR3, as DNA: TGTGCCTGGACGATCGGGACAGGCCTTACTGAAGCTTTCTTT. It is translated as CAWTIGTGLTEAFF.

The chain recombines TRBV6-2 or TRBV6-3 with TRBJ1-6; 9 bases agree with TRBD1. V trimming: 2 bases; J trimming: 6 bases; junction bases outside the gene matches: 2. The germline V gene encodes CDR1 MNHEY and CDR2 SVGEGT. There are 15 residues in the CDR3. The CDR3 here is CASSYRQGVNSPLHF. In DNA, the CDR3 is TGTGCCAGCAGTTACAGACAGGGGGTTAATTCACCCCTCCACTTT.

The chain has TRBV20-1 and TRBJ2-2; D remains unclear. There are 13 residues in the CDR3. The V gene lost 3 bases and the J gene lost 3 bases, with 8 bases spanning the gap. Germline CDR1 and CDR2: DFQATT and SNEGSKA (reference sequence). The CDR3 protein is CSARRSDTGELFF. DNA for the CDR3: TGCAGTGCTAGGCGATCGGACACCGGGGAGCTGTTTTTT.

The gene calls are TRBV29-1 and TRBJ2-2; D remains ambiguous. This CDR3 has 11 residues. The V end was cut by 4 bases, the J end by 7 bases, with 7 bases between. Per germline, CDR1 SQVTM and CDR2 ANQGSEA. The CDR3 is CSVGRGGELFF. CDR3 sequence (DNA): TGCAGCGTTGGGCGAGGCGGGGAGCTGTTTTTT.

This clonotype was picked up one time. Written as DNA, the CDR3 is TGCAGCGTTTCGACAGGGGGCTATGGCTACACCTTC. This encodes CSVSTGGYGYTF. The J gene is TRBJ1-2, the V gene TRBV29-1, with 9 bases fitting TRBD1. The germline V gene has CDR1 SQVTM and CDR2 ANQGSEA. V lost 5 bases to trimming and J lost 4 bases; unmatched junction nucleotides: 2. This CDR3 spans 12 amino acids.

The genes are TRBV11-2 and TRBJ1-2; D call uncertain. Deletions cut 5 bases from V and 3 bases from J, with 13 bases between. The V gene's germline CDR1 is SGHAT and CDR2 FQNNGV. The CDR3 loop spans 14 amino acids. CDR3 sequence (DNA): TGTGCCAGCAGCCCCTATCAAGGCTACTATGGCTACACCTTC. The encoded protein is CASSPYQGYYGYTF.

This chain connects TRBV30 to TRBJ1-2; D not certain. The CDR3 is 11 residues long. CDR1 is GTSNPN, CDR2 SVGIG, per germline (reference sequence). Trimming took 8 bases from V and 8 from J, leaving 15 bases between them. CDR3 nucleotides: TGTGCCACGATACGACTTCGGGGCTACACCTTC. It encodes CATIRLRGYTF.

The chain uses TRBV30 and TRBJ2-3, with TRBD2 identical over 8 bases. Germline lookup yields CDR1 GTSNPN and CDR2 SVGIG (reference sequence). The CDR3 consists of 18 residues. V lost 1 base and J lost 2; bases outside the gene matches: 14. The CDR3 sequence: CAWSGMVAGQSLTDTQYF. The DNA of the CDR3 is TGTGCCTGGAGTGGGATGGTAGCGGGGCAAAGCCTCACAGATACGCAGTATTTT.

This chain links TRBV20-1 with TRBJ2-1, with TRBD2 as a possible D gene (5 bases). V lost 0 bases and J lost 2, with 11 bases in between. The CDR3 is 15 amino acids. CDR1 DFQATT and CDR2 SNEGSKA come from the germline V gene (reference sequence). CDR3 bases: TGCAGTGCTAGAGATCTCCGGGGAACCTACAATGAGCAGTTCTTC. This gives the protein CSARDLRGTYNEQFF.

The gene calls are TRBV27 and TRBJ2-2; D is uncertain. V lost 5 bases and J lost 6, with 10 bases in between. From germline, CDR1 is MNHEY and CDR2 SMNVEV (reference sequence). The CDR3 runs 13 residues. The CDR3 region is CASSPAAPGELFF. CDR3 sequence (DNA): TGTGCCAGCAGTCCTGCTGCTCCCGGGGAGCTGTTTTTT.

The chain's CDR3 is CSARPLRFRDQFF. CDR3 DNA: TGCAGTGCTAGACCCTTGCGGTTCAGGGATCAGTTCTTC. This chain links TRBV20-1 with TRBJ2-1; D may be TRBD1 (5 bases). Per the germline V gene, CDR1 is DFQATT and CDR2 is SNEGSKA (reference sequence). The CDR3 spans 13 residues. V was cut by 2 bases and J by 13 bases, with 18 bases left in between.

V is TRBV15 and J is TRBJ2-2; D possibly corresponds to TRBD1 (6 bases). The germline CDR1 and CDR2 sequences are LNHNV and YYDKDF (reference sequence). The CDR3 consists of 16 residues. Trimming took off 1 base at V and 0 bases at J, with 9 bases between the two ends. CDR3 sequence (DNA): TGTGCCACCAGCAGAGGGACAGAGACGAACACCGGGGAGCTGTTTTTT. This gives the protein CATSRGTETNTGELFF. The full variable domain, in which reference TRBV15 and TRBJ2-2 provide the parts outside the CDR3, is DAMVIQNPRYQVTQFGKPVTLSCSQTLNHNVMYWYQQKSSQAPKLLFHYYDKDFNNEADTPDNFQSRRPNTSFCFLDIRSPGLGDTAMYLCATSRGTETNTGELFFGEGSRLTVL.

The rearrangement joins TRBV6-2 or TRBV6-3 to TRBJ1-2; no clear D gene. V was cut by 7 bases and J by 5 bases, with 14 bases left in between. The CDR3 contains 13 residues. CDR1 and CDR2 from the germline V gene are MNHEY and SVGEGT. This CDR3 reads CASTEAPTYGYTF. Here the CDR3 DNA reads TGTGCCAGCACCGAGGCCCCAACATATGGCTACACCTTC.

The chain is built from TRBV20-1 and TRBJ2-3, with unresolved D. The germline gives CDR1 DFQATT, CDR2 SNEGSKA (reference sequence). Trimming took off 6 bases at V and 2 bases at J, with 12 bases between the two ends. The CDR3 consists of 13 residues. The CDR3 nucleotides are TGCAGTGCAGAAGAGGCTCTCACAGATACGCAGTATTTT. This gives the protein CSAEEALTDTQYF.